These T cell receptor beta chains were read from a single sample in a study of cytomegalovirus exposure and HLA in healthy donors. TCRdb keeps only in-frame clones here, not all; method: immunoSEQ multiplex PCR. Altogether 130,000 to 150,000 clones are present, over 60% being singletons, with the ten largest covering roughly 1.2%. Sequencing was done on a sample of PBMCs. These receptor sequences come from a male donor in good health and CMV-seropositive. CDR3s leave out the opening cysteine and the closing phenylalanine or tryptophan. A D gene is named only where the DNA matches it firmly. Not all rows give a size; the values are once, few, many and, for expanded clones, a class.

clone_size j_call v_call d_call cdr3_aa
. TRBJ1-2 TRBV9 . ASSVGSGVYGYT
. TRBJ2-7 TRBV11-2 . ASSFGHLGYEQY
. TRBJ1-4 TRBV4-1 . ATSGTQARTTNEKLF
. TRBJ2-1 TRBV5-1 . ASSLDEVGSGNEQF
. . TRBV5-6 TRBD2 ASSLFGGRAVHYEQY
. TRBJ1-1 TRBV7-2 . ASSPKQGPSEAF
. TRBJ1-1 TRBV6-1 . ASSVGAMNTEAF
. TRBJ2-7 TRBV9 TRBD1 ASSVATGEFYEQY
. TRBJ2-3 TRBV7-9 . ASSFSSDTDTQY
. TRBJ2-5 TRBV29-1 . SVAPGIGETQY
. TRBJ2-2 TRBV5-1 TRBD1 ASSFGTGPGELF
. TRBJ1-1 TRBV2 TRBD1 ASAGQGGTEAF
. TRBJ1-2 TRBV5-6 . ASSPVGGGYT
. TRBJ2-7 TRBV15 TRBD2 ATGDLAGAPYEQY
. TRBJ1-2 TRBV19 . ASRTDANYGYT
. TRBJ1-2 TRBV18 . ASSPSGGDGGYT
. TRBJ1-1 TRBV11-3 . ASAFGGRNTEAF
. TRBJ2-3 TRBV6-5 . ASSEGGAQQY
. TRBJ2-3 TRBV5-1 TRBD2 ASSLVWRGGTDTQY
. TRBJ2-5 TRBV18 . ASSPPAETQY
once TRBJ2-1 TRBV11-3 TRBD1 ASSFGQGSYNEQF
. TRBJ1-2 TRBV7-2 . ASSLEGGGGRGYT
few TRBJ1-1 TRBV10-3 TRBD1 AISQGVTEAF
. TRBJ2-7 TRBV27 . ASSLVGAGYEQY
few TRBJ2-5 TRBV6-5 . ASSFRAGETQY
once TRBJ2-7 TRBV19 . ASSIRGAVFYEQY
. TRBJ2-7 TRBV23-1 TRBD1 ATGTVRGYEQY
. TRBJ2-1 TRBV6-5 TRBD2 ASSGWELAGNEQF
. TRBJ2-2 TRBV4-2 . ASSQVRVGDSGELF
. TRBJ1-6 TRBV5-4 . ASSFRIRTVRYNSPLH
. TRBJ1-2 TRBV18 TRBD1 ASSPGQLLLGYT
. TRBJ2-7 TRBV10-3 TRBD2 AISATSGPSYEQY
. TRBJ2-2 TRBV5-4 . ASSPPGAANTGELF
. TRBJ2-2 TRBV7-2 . ASSSRSGGELF
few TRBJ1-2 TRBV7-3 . ASSLMEGYT
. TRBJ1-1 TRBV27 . ASSPEKGVEAF
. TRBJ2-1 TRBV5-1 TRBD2 ASSPRLAGDNEQF
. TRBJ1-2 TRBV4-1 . ASSELLRVDYGYT
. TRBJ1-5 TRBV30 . AWKRGSNQPQH
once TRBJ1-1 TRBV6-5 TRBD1 ASSYSPTGGNTEAF
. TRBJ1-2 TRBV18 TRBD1 ASSRGQGTLNYGYT
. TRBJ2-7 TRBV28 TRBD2 ASSSWTSVLSYEQY
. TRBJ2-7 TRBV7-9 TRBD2 ASSLYGGGPPPEQY
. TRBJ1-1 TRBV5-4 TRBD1 ASSAGQGGTEAF
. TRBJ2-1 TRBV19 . ASSPMGLYNEQF
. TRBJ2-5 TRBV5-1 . ASSLREETQY
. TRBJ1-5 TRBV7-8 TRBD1 ASSPDRGPSFGNQPQH
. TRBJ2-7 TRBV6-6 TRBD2 ASSAPERGSYEQY
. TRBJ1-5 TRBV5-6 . ASSLGQINQPQH
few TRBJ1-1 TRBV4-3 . ASSLRQGRTEAF
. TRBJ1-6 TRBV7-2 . ASSLVEGNSPLH
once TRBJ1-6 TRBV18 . ASSPPGGARNNSPLH
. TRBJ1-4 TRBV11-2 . ASSINQGGEKLF
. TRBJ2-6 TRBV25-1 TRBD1 ASSDRQGSGANVLT
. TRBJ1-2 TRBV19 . ASSLQGYGYT
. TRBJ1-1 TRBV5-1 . ASNRGTNTEAF
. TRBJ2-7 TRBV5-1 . ASSLGQGYYEQY
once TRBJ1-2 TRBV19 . ASSMLGSYGYT
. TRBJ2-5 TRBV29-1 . SVETRWETQY
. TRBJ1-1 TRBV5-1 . ASSREGFTEAF